One T cell receptor beta chain is described in this entry. Germline V gene sequence: CDR1 SGHRS, CDR2 YFSETQ. Trimming pared 3 bases from V and 5 bases from J, leaving 9 bases between. The CDR3 has 12 residues. The data stem from a study of blood T cell repertoires in COVID-19. Sequencing was performed with immunoSEQ multiplex PCR; in TCRdb, only in-frame clones are kept and a portion is missing. The profile shows around 200,000 clones, 80% to 90% of them singletons. Seattle patients were enrolled while actively infected and followed longitudinally. V gene TRBV5-1 combines with J gene TRBJ2-7; D ambiguous. The sequenced sample consisted of peripheral blood. This sequence originates from a woman in her sixties with COVID-19, enrolled during active disease. As DNA, the CDR3 is TGCGCCAGCAGCTCCCCTGTAGACGAGCAGTACTTC. It yields the protein CASSSPVDEQYF.